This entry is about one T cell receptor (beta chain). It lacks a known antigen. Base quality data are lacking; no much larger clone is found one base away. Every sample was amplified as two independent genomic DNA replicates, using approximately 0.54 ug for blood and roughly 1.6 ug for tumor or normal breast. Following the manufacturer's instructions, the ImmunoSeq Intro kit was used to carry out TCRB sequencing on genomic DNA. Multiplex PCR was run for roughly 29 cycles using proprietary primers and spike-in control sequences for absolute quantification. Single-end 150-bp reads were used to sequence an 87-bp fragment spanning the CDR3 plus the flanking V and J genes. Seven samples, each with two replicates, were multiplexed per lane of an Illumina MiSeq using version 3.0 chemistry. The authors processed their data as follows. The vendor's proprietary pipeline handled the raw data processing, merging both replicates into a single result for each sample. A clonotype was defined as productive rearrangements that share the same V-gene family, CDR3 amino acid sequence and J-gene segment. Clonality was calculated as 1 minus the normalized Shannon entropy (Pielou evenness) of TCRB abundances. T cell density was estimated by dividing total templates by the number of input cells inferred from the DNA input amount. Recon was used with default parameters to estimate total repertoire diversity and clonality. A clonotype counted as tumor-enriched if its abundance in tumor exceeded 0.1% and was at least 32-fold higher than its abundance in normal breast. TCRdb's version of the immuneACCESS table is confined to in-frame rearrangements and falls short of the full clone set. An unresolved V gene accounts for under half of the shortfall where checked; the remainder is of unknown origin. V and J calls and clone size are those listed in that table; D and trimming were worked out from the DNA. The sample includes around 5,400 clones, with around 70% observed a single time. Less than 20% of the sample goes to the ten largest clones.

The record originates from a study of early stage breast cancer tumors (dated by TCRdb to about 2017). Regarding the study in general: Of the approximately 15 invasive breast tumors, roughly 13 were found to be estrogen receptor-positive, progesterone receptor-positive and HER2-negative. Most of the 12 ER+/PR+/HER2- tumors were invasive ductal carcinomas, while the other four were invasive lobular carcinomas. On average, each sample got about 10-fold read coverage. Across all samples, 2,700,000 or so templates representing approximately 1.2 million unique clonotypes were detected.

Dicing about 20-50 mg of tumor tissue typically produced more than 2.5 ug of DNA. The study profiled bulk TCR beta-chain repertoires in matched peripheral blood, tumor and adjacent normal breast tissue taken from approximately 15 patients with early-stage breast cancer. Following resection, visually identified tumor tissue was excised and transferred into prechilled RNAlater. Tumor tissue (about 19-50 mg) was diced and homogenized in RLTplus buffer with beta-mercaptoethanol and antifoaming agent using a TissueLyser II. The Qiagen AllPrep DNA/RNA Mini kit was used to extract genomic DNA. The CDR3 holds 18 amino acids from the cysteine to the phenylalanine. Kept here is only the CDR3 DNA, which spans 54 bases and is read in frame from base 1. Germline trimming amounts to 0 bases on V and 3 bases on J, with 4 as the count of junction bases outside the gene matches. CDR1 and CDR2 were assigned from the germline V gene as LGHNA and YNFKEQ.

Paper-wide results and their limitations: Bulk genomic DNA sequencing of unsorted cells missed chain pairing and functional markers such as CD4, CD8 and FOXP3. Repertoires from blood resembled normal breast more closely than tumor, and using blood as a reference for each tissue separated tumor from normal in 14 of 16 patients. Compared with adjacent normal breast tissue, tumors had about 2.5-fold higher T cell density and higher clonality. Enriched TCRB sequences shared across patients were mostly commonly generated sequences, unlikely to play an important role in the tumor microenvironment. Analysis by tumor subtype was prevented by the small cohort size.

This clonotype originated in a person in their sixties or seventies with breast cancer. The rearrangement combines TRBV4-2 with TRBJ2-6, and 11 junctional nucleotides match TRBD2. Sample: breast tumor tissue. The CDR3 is CASSQDLLAGVGANVLTF. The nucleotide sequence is TGTGCCAGCAGCCAAGATTTACTAGCGGGAGTTGGGGCCAACGTCCTGACTTTC.